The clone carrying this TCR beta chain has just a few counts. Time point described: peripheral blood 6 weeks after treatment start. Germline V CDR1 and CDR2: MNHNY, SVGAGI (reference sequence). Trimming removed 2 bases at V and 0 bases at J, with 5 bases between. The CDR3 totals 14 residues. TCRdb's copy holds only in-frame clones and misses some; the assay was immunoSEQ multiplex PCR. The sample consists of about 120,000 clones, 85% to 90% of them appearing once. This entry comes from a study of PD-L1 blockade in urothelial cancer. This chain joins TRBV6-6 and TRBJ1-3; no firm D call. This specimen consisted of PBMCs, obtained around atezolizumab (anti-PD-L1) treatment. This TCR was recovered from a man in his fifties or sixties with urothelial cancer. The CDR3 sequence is CASSYVLSGNTIYF. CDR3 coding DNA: TGTGCCAGCAGTTACGTTCTCTCTGGAAACACCATATATTTT.